This T cell receptor beta chain was captured by sequencing in a study of T cells after yellow fever vaccination. This clonotype was picked up many times. No antigen is known for it. Notes on the study in general: On re-exposure, the response was weaker but peaked faster, at day 5 versus 15.

TCRdb fed the 5' RACE reads into MiXCR, producing one record per CDR3 protein. The sample lists some 260,000 distinct CDR3 sequences; approximately 5.2% were seen once. Between the trimmed V and J ends, which lost 0 bases and 4 bases, there was a span of 4 bases. The germline V gene encodes CDR1 LGHNA and CDR2 YNFKEQ. The CDR3 extends over 13 amino acids. This sequence joins TRBV4-2 and TRBJ1-3; D unresolved. The source was CD4+ T cells sorted from PBMCs, collected on the day of the yellow fever booster vaccination. The receptor was derived from a young man who received the YFV17D yellow fever vaccine. CDR3 sequence reads: CASSQDTGNTIYF. Here the CDR3 DNA reads TGTGCCAGCAGCCAAGATACAGGAAACACCATATATTTT.